This TCR beta chain originates from a study of T cells in women clearing cervical HPV infection. TCR beta CDR3 amplified by multiplex PCR from approximately 1,100 ng genomic DNA. Measured with immunoSEQ multiplex PCR; TCRdb has only the in-frame clones, and not every one. The sample table includes 20,000 to 25,000 clones. The source material was blood buffy coat. The receptor was isolated from a woman aged 18 to 75 with a cervical HPV16 infection that either progressed to CIN3+ or cleared (not recorded which).

The CDR3 region is CASSLASVNEQFF. Incomplete CDR3 DNA: TGTGCCAGCAGCTTGGCCAGCGTCAATGAG. The V gene is TRBV5-5, the J gene TRBJ2-1; D call uncertain. Coverage ceases 3 residues before the CDR3 finishes, and the germline J gene fills in the end. Germline-derived CDR1 and CDR2 are SGHKS and YYEKEE (reference sequence). The CDR3 consists of 13 residues. With 0 bases removed from V and 6 bases from J, the gap between germline ends came to 7 bases.